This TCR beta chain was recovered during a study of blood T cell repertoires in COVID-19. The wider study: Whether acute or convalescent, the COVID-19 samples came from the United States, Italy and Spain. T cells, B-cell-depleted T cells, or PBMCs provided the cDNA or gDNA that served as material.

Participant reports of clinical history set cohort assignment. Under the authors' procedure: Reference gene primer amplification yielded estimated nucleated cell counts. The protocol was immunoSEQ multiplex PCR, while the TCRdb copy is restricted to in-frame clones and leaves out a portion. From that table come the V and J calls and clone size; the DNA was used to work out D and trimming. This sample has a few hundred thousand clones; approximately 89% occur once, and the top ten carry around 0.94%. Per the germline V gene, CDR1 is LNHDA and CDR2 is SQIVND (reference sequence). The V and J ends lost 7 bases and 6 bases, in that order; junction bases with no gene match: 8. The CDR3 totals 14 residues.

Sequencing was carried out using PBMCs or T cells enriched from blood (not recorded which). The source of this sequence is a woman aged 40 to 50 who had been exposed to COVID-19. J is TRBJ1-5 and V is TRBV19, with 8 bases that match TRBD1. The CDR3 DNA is TGTGCCAGTACGAGGCCAGGGGGCCGTCAGCCCCAGCATTTT. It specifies CASTRPGGRQPQHF.